Listed below are T cell receptor beta chains from one sample, sequenced in a study of cytomegalovirus exposure and HLA in healthy donors. Generated by immunoSEQ multiplex PCR, the TCRdb table keeps only in-frame clones and is missing some. The sample yields fewer than 150,000 clones, around 78% seen once. Sequenced input: PBMCs. The source is a male donor in good health and CMV-seronegative. CDR3s include the opening cysteine and the closing phenylalanine or tryptophan. D genes are given only for firm matches. A clone size is listed for some rows: how often the clone was seen (once, few, many), or a class if it is expanded.

TRBJ2-7 TRBV15 TRBD2 NA CATSRVRLAGVGYEQYF TGTGCCACCAGCAGAGTACGTCTAGCGGGAGTTGGCTACGAGCAGTACTTC
TRBJ1-2 TRBV7-9 NA NA CASSLQRGGYGYTF TGTGCCAGCAGCCTTCAAAGGGGTGGCTATGGCTACACCTTC
TRBJ1-2 TRBV7-2 NA NA CASSLEVQVYGYTF TGTGCCAGCAGCTTAGAAGTTCAGGTCTATGGCTACACCTTC
TRBJ2-2 TRBV7-9 NA few CASSLAATANTGELFF TGTGCCAGCAGCTTAGCGGCGACAGCTAACACCGGGGAGCTGTTTTTT
TRBJ1-1 TRBV6-5 NA NA CATNRGRVTEAFF TGTGCGACCAATAGGGGCAGGGTCACTGAAGCTTTCTTT
TRBJ2-7 TRBV2 TRBD2 NA CASITSGGENEQYF TGTGCCAGCATTACTAGCGGGGGGGAGAACGAGCAGTACTTC
TRBJ1-2 TRBV5-1 TRBD1 once CASSFWTGDGYTF TGCGCCAGCAGCTTCTGGACAGGGGATGGCTACACCTTC
TRBJ2-7 TRBV4-1 NA NA CASSQGGQDYEQYF TGCGCCAGCAGCCAGGGAGGACAGGACTACGAGCAGTACTTC
TRBJ2-7 TRBV18 TRBD1 NA CASSPDARGHEQYF TGTGCCAGCTCACCAGATGCCAGGGGGCACGAGCAGTACTTC
TRBJ2-7 TRBV5-1 NA NA CASSWTQTGFSHEQYF TGCGCCAGCAGCTGGACCCAAACAGGGTTTTCCCACGAGCAGTACTTC
TRBJ1-2 TRBV5-1 NA NA CASSLSTGDYGYTF TGCGCCAGCAGCTTGAGCACAGGAGATTATGGCTACACCTTC
TRBJ2-2 TRBV30 TRBD1 NA CAWSVRWDSENTGELFF TGTGCCTGGAGTGTACGGTGGGACAGTGAGAACACCGGGGAGCTGTTTTTT
TRBJ1-2 TRBV13 TRBD1 NA CASTPTGLYGYTF TGTGCCAGCACCCCGACAGGGTTATATGGCTACACCTTC
TRBJ2-5 TRBV7-3 NA NA CASSSLLRLGRQETQYF TGTGCCAGCAGCTCCCTTCTCCGACTAGGCCGCCAAGAGACCCAGTACTTC
TRBJ1-5 TRBV6-5 NA NA CASSYSRGEMNQPQHF TGTGCCAGCAGTTACTCCCGGGGGGAGATGAATCAGCCCCAGCATTTT
TRBJ1-1 TRBV4-1 NA NA CASSQEYSLNTEAFF TGCGCCAGCAGCCAAGAATACAGTTTGAACACTGAAGCTTTCTTT